This T cell receptor (beta chain) comes out of a study of cytomegalovirus exposure and HLA in healthy donors. Whole-study results and caveats: Earlier analysis yielded a pattern in which most TCR beta V segments were productive about 90% or about 30% of the time.

PCR employed 60 Vbeta and 13 Jbeta primers. Measured with immunoSEQ multiplex PCR; TCRdb has only the in-frame clones, and not every one. The repertoire includes more than 95,000 clones, under 20% of them detected once, and approximately 2.9% sits in the top ten. As concerns this clone: No antigen is known for it.

Germline loops: CDR1 MDHEN, CDR2 SYDVKM. The CDR3 runs to 17 residues. Trimming cost V 3 bases and J 4 bases; bases outside gene matches: 14. This chain links TRBV28 with TRBJ1-1; 7 bases are a match to TRBD1. Sequenced input: PBMCs. The receptor was isolated from a female donor in good health and CMV-seropositive. The CDR3 coding sequence is TGTGCCAGCAGTTTTTATTTACAGGGGATGAGCGGCACTGAAGCTTTCTTT. Translated, it gives CASSFYLQGMSGTEAFF.